The subject of this entry is one T cell receptor (beta chain). The antigen is not known. This sample stems from a study of STAT3 mutations in large granular lymphocyte leukemia. Findings and limits, study-wide: Sampling intervals varied between patients and samples. In T-cell large granular lymphocyte leukemia, about half of patients showed multiple immunodominant subclonotypes.

The CDR3 length is 13 residues. Trimming took 0 bases from V and 1 from J, leaving 4 bases between them. The V gene's germline CDR1 is SGHRS and CDR2 YFSETQ. Measured with immunoSEQ multiplex PCR; TCRdb has only the in-frame clones, and not every one. The data contain 10,000 to 15,000 clones, more than 75% of them singletons. Material: peripheral blood mononuclear cells. The chain links TRBV5-1 to TRBJ1-2; D unclear. The clonotype originates from a man aged 35-49 years with T-cell large granular lymphocyte leukemia. Some clones in this sample may be carry-over from other donors' samples. Here the CDR3 reads CASSLDGNYGYTF. Written as DNA, the CDR3 is TGCGCCAGCAGCTTGGACGGTAACTATGGCTACACCTTC.